Listed here are 16 T cell receptor beta chains from one sample, sequenced in a study of T cells in Graves' hyperthyroidism and ophthalmopathy. RNA transcripts gave rise to amplified TCR beta CDR3 regions. TCR CDR3 underwent first-round RT-PCR with the HTBI primer set. TCRdb reprocessed the multiplex PCR reads with MiXCR, giving one entry per CDR3 protein. The sample holds about 250,000 distinct CDR3 sequences, approximately 20% seen once. The sample comprised blood. All receptors derive from a man in his thirties or forties with Graves' ophthalmopathy.

This chain connects TRBV6-1 to TRBJ1-1; D is perhaps TRBD1 (5 bases). Germline CDR1 MNHNS, CDR2 SASEGT. V lost 3 bases and J lost 4, with 15 bases in between. The CDR3 runs 15 residues. CDR3 DNA sequence: TGTGCCAGCAGTGAGGGGGACGGGGGGGGCACTGAAGCTTTCTTT. This encodes CASSEGDGGGTEAFF.

This chain links TRBV7-2 with TRBJ2-7; D remains unclear. Trimming took 3 bases from V and 2 from J, leaving 8 bases between them. Germline values: CDR1 SGHTA, CDR2 FQGNSA. This CDR3 spans 13 amino acids. CDR3 nucleotide sequence: TGTGCCAGCAGCTTTCTGGCGCCCTACGAGCAGTACTTC. Translation: CASSFLAPYEQYF. Supplemented by reference TRBV7-2 and TRBJ2-7, the full variable domain reads GAGVSQSPSNKVTEKGKDVELRCDPISGHTALYWYRQSLGQGLEFLIYFQGNSAPDKSGLPSDRFSAERTGGSVSTLTIQRTQQEDSAVYLCASSFLAPYEQYFGPGTRLTVT.

Ten or more counts support this clonotype. This sequence joins TRBV12-3 or TRBV12-4 and TRBJ2-3; a possible D gene is TRBD2 (6 bases). CDR3 length: 14 residues. V was shortened by 2 bases and J by 5 bases, with 11 bases between the two germline ends. As DNA, the CDR3 is TGTGCCAGCAGTTTATTCGGGGAGGAAGATACGCAGTATTTT. Its protein is CASSLFGEEDTQYF.

This clonotype was found once. The rearrangement links TRBV6-1 to TRBJ1-5; D not resolved. Trimming took 6 bases from V and 3 from J, leaving 9 bases between them. The CDR3 covers 13 residues. Germline V gene data show CDR1 as MNHNS and CDR2 as SASEGT. CDR3 loop: CASRARPNQPQHF. CDR3 DNA: TGTGCCAGCAGGGCCAGACCCAATCAGCCCCAGCATTTT.

The genes are TRBV5-6 and TRBJ1-2; D not resolved. The CDR3 covers 12 residues. From germline, CDR1 is SGHDT and CDR2 YYEEEE. With 0 bases removed from V and 12 bases from J, the gap between germline ends came to 12 bases. CDR3 region: CASSLGSSGDTF. CDR3 bases: TGTGCCAGCAGCTTGGGGAGCTCTGGAGACACCTTC.

This chain connects TRBV9 to TRBJ2-1; D possibly uses TRBD1 or TRBD2 (5 bases each). Germline-derived CDR1 and CDR2 are SGDLS and YYNGEE. This CDR3 is built from 18 residues. V dropped 0 bases and J dropped 0 bases, with 16 bases sitting between them. The chain's CDR3 is CASSVAEGPMSSYNEQFF. The DNA of the CDR3 is TGTGCCAGCAGCGTAGCAGAGGGGCCTATGAGCTCCTACAATGAGCAGTTCTTC.

The sample holds many counts of this clonotype. CDR3 amino acids: CSARSPSREAFF. The DNA of the CDR3 is TGCAGTGCTAGAAGCCCATCGCGAGAAGCTTTCTTT. The chain employs TRBV20-1 and TRBJ1-1; D is ambiguous. The CDR3 is 12 residues long. Germline V lookup: CDR1 DFQATT, CDR2 SNEGSKA (reference sequence). V lost 2 bases, J lost 8 bases, and 12 bases lay in between.

This clonotype was recorded a few times. The gene calls are TRBV12-3 or TRBV12-4 and TRBJ2-3; D gene uncertain. This CDR3 has 11 amino acids. Trimming shortened V by 7 bases and J by 6 bases, and 8 bases separated the two germline ends. CDR3 sequence reads: CASTTGDTQYF. The CDR3 nucleotides are TGTGCCAGCACCACCGGCGATACGCAGTATTTT.

The J gene is TRBJ2-3, the V gene TRBV24-1; TRBD2 matches at 8 bases. From germline, CDR1 is KGHDR and CDR2 SFDVKD. CDR3 length equals 18 residues. V lost 5 bases, J lost 4 bases, and 16 bases stayed unmatched. Here the CDR3 reads CATSGASGYGRAADTQYF. The DNA for the CDR3 is TGTGCCACCAGTGGGGCCTCGGGCTACGGGAGGGCCGCAGATACGCAGTATTTT.

This clonotype was counted between two and nine times. This sequence joins TRBV6-1 and TRBJ1-2; 8 bases map to TRBD1. Germline V gene lookup returns CDR1 MNHNS and CDR2 SASEGT. CDR3 length: 15 residues. The J segment lost 5 bases and the V segment lost 5 bases, leaving 10 bases of the junction unmatched. Here the CDR3 reads CASSFGDRGIYGYTF. DNA for the CDR3: TGTGCCAGCAGTTTTGGCGACAGGGGAATTTATGGCTACACCTTC.

This clonotype was recorded many times. The rearrangement joins TRBV28 to TRBJ2-7, with D possibly matching TRBD1 (5 bases). Germline CDR1 is MDHEN and CDR2 is SYDVKM. CDR3 length equals 15 residues. V was trimmed by 6 bases and J by 4 bases, leaving 19 bases between them. Here the CDR3 reads CASSLVSGAQYEQYF. CDR3 DNA sequence: TGTGCCAGCAGCCTCGTGAGTGGGGCGCAGTACGAGCAGTACTTC.

This clonotype was recorded at least ten times. This chain connects TRBV3-1 to TRBJ1-2; D is ambiguous. CDR3 size: 14 residues. Germline V lookup: CDR1 LGHDT, CDR2 YNNKEL (reference sequence). Between the trimmed V and J ends, which lost 4 bases and 6 bases, there was a span of 15 bases. In DNA form, the CDR3 reads TGTGCCAGCAGCCTTACGGCCCGTATCCATGGCTACACCTTC. Protein sequence: CASSLTARIHGYTF.

The V call is TRBV7-3, the J call TRBJ2-1; D is possibly TRBD1 (5 bases). The CDR3 is made up of 14 amino acids. Deletions cut 5 bases from V and 7 bases from J, with 15 bases between. Germline V gene lookup returns CDR1 SGHTA and CDR2 FQGTGA. For the CDR3, the DNA is TGTGCCAGCAGCGCTAATCGGCAGGGAAATGAGCAGTTCTTC. Translation gives CASSANRQGNEQFF.

This chain links TRBV24-1 with TRBJ2-2; a weak D match, TRBD2 (5 bases). Germline CDR1 reads KGHDR; CDR2 reads SFDVKD. The CDR3 length is 14 residues. V was pared by 2 bases and J by 7 bases, with 10 bases between. CDR3: CATSDYPGIGELFF. CDR3 DNA: TGTGCCACCAGTGATTACCCGGGAATCGGGGAGCTGTTTTTT.

The table lists this clonotype with a few counts. This chain joins TRBV24-1 and TRBJ2-5; the D gene is possibly TRBD2 (6 bases). CDR1 and CDR2 (germline): KGHDR, SFDVKD. The CDR3 is 13 amino acids. V dropped 9 bases and J dropped 5 bases, with 15 bases sitting between them. The CDR3 loop is CATAGGILETQYF. The CDR3 coding sequence is TGTGCCACCGCTGGGGGGATATTGGAGACCCAGTACTTC.

The sample holds many counts of this clonotype. This chain joins TRBV3-1 and TRBJ2-2, with D unclear. With 0 bases removed from V and 8 bases from J, the gap between germline ends came to 10 bases. The germline CDR1 and CDR2 sequences are LGHDT and YNNKEL (reference sequence). CDR3 length: 14 amino acids. In DNA form, the CDR3 reads TGTGCCAGCAGCCAAGACGAGATAACAGGGGAGCTGTTTTTT. Its protein is CASSQDEITGELFF. Full variable domain (outside the CDR3, taken from reference TRBV3-1 and TRBJ2-2): DTAVSQTPKYLVTQMGNDKSIKCEQNLGHDTMYWYKQDSKKFLKIMFSYNNKELIINETVPNRFSPKSPDKAHLNLHINSLELGDSAVYFCASSQDEITGELFFGEGSRLTVL.